The sequence of this T cell receptor beta chain was determined in a study of blood T cell repertoires in COVID-19. From germline, CDR1 is SEHNR and CDR2 FQNEAQ (reference sequence). Trimming cost V 4 bases and J 9 bases; bases outside gene matches: 5. This CDR3 has 13 residues. Profiled with immunoSEQ multiplex PCR; TCRdb holds only in-frame clones, not every one. This sample has around 180,000 clones, with under 85% found just once. The gene calls are TRBV7-9 and TRBJ2-5; 10 bases align to TRBD1. The TCR sequence derives from a human donor in a cohort sampled during active COVID-19. The sample consisted of peripheral blood. The CDR3 coding sequence is TGTGCCAGCAGCTCGGGACAGGGGATGTCCCAGTACTTC. Encoded protein: CASSSGQGMSQYF. Full variable domain (rest looked up from reference TRBV7-9 and TRBJ2-5): DTGVSQNPRHKITKRGQNVTFRCDPISEHNRLYWYRQTLGQGPEFLTYFQNEAQLEKSRLLSDRFSAERPKGSFSTLEIQRTEQGDSAMYLCASSSGQGMSQYFGPGTRLLVL.